Shown below are 5 T cell receptor beta chains from a single sample sequenced in a study of blood T cell repertoires in COVID-19. TCRdb keeps only in-frame clones here, not all; method: immunoSEQ multiplex PCR. The data contain hundreds of thousands of clones, approximately 86% of them seen just once; the ten biggest clones take up just under 0.8%. The sequenced sample consisted of peripheral blood. The source is a woman in her twenties or thirties with acute or convalescent COVID-19.

The chain combines TRBV5-1 with TRBJ2-7; TRBD2 matches at 7 bases. CDR3 length: 16 amino acids. The germline V gene has CDR1 SGHRS and CDR2 YFSETQ. Trimming cost V 1 base and J 2 bases; bases outside gene matches: 9. CDR3 residues: CASSLPHGGSPYEQYF. In nucleotides, the CDR3 is TGCGCCAGCAGCTTGCCTCATGGCGGGAGTCCCTACGAGCAGTACTTC.

This chain links TRBV6-2 or TRBV6-3 with TRBJ1-1; no clear D gene. This CDR3 comprises 15 residues. V was trimmed by 2 bases and J by 5 bases, leaving 15 bases between them. Germline loops: CDR1 MNHEY, CDR2 SVGEGT. The DNA of the CDR3 is TGTGCCAGCAGTTACCCCAAGGGAGGACGAACTGAAGCTTTCTTT. As protein: CASSYPKGGRTEAFF.

The gene calls are TRBV6-6 and TRBJ2-1, with D tentatively TRBD2 (6 bases). The CDR3 totals 15 residues. Between the trimmed V and J ends, which lost 9 bases and 8 bases, there was a span of 23 bases. Germline assignment: CDR1 MNHNY and CDR2 SVGAGI (reference sequence). In DNA, the CDR3 is TGTGCCAGTCATCCTACTGGGTCAGCGGGCGATGAGCAGTTCTTC. As protein: CASHPTGSAGDEQFF.

V is TRBV18 and J is TRBJ2-6; D is possibly TRBD1 (6 bases). CDR1 is KGHSH, CDR2 LQKENI, per germline. The CDR3 is 15 amino acids. V lost 4 bases to trimming and J lost 1 base, with 8 bases between them. CDR3 loop: CASSHTGSGANVLTF. CDR3 coding DNA: TGTGCCAGCTCACATACAGGGTCTGGGGCCAACGTCCTGACTTTC.

The chain links TRBV19 to TRBJ2-1; 8 bases map to TRBD2. V gave up 0 bases and J gave up 7 bases; unmatched junction bases: 8. The CDR3 spans 16 residues. Germline CDR1 and CDR2: LNHDA and SQIVND (reference sequence). This CDR3 reads CASSIEAGVLSNEQFF. The DNA for the CDR3 is TGTGCCAGTAGTATAGAAGCGGGAGTACTCTCTAATGAGCAGTTCTTC.